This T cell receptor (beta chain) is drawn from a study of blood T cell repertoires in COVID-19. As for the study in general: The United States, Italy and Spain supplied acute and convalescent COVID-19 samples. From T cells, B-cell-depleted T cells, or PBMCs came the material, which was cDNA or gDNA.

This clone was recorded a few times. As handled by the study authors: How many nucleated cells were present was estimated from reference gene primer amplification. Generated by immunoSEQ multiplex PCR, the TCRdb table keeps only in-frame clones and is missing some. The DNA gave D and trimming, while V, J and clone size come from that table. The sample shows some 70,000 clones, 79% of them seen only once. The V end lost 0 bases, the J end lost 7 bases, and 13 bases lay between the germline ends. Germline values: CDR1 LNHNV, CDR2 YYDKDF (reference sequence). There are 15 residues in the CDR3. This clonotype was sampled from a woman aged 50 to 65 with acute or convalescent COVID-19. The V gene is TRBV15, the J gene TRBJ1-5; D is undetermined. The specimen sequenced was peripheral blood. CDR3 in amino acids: CATSRDRPLGQPQHF. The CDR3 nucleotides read TGTGCCACCAGCAGAGATCGGCCCCTCGGGCAGCCCCAGCATTTT.